This T cell receptor (beta chain) was identified during a study of shared clonotypes between healthy human individuals. On the study more broadly: Every donor yielded three CD4 naive, three CD4 memory, two CD8 naive and one CD8 memory plate.

Produced via immunoSEQ multiplex PCR; TCRdb's table is partial and in-frame only. The repertoire includes 2,100,000 or so clones, roughly 95% of them detected once, and more than 0.1% sits in the top ten. The CD4+ fraction was divided into a CD45RA+ naive subset and a CD45RA-negative memory subset. With regard to this clone: As yet, its antigen is unknown.

Study-level findings and limits: Expectations were that clonotype sharing among donors would be affected by sequencing depth.

CDR3 length equals 12 residues. The germline V gene has CDR1 SGHDT and CDR2 YYEEEE. With 0 bases removed from V and 7 bases from J, the gap between germline ends came to 7 bases. This receptor was identified in a man aged 18 to 29 in good health. The material sequenced was naive CD4+ T cells sorted from blood. Noted subset: CD45RA+ positively selected. The V and J genes are TRBV5-6 and TRBJ1-1, with D unclear. The CDR3 spells CASSLVPSEAFF. The CDR3 nucleotides read TGTGCCAGCAGCTTGGTCCCCAGTGAAGCTTTCTTT.